This paragraph reports one T cell receptor (beta chain). Trimming cost V 5 bases and J 11 bases; bases outside gene matches: 7. Germline assignment: CDR1 SGHTA and CDR2 FQGNSA. CDR3 size: 12 residues. This sample is part of a study of cytomegalovirus exposure and HLA in healthy donors. PCR used 60 Vbeta primers and 13 Jbeta primers. Profiling relied on immunoSEQ multiplex PCR, and the TCRdb table lists in-frame clones only, not all of them. Counted here are about 82,000 clones, over 75% occurring once; the ten biggest clones make up 3.3%. J is TRBJ1-1 and V is TRBV7-2, with 8 bases lining up with TRBD1. The sequence was collected from a man in his fifties in good health and CMV-seronegative. Sequenced sample: PBMCs. The CDR3 DNA follows: TGTGCCAGCAGCCCAGGACAGGGTAGGGCTTTCTTT. This gives the protein CASSPGQGRAFF.